This T cell receptor (beta chain) came from a study of read filtering for tumor transcriptome and immune sequencing. About the study: Among patients, roughly 17 were male and 14 female, aged about 45 to 85 (mean around 66). Transcriptome libraries were built from DNase-treated RNA. Study outcomes and limitations: Dropping single-read clonotypes raised IR-seq and RNA-seq shared-clonotype correlation. Single-read clonotypes: about 81.9% of IR-seq clonotypes (around 3.5% of reads), 74.6% of RNA-seq clonotypes (around 45% of reads).

CDR3 size: 14 residues. Germline CDR1 and CDR2: SQVTM and ANQGSEA. Regarding this clonotype: Its target is unknown.

From roughly 400 ng of RNA, a library with molecular barcoded alpha/delta and beta/gamma adaptors was made. TCRdb re-called the reads with MiXCR, one entry per CDR3 protein. Of tens of thousands of distinct CDR3 sequences listed, about 20% were seen once; the top ten hold 15% to 20%. The chain recombines TRBV29-1 with TRBJ2-1, with TRBD2 identical over 10 bases. The sequence came from a donor over 35 with multiple myeloma. Material for sequencing was a population of CD138-negative cells sorted from bone marrow. The CDR3 is CNADGTSADNEQFF. CDR3 DNA: TGCAACGCTGACGGGACTAGCGCGGACAATGAGCAGTTCTTC.